The entry below gives a single TCR beta chain sequence along with its context. The sample comes from a study of radiotherapy plus CTLA-4 blockade in lung cancer. About the study: An objective response was seen in approximately 17% of patients, and disease control in over 25%.

Lung cancer patients with chemo-refractory metastatic non-small-cell disease were given focal radiation plus CTLA-4 blockade with ipilimumab. TCRdb's copy holds only in-frame clones and misses some; the assay was immunoSEQ multiplex PCR. The sample yields approximately 47,000 clones, roughly 59% seen once. The TCR was taken from a human donor with non-small cell lung cancer who had a partial response to radiotherapy plus ipilimumab. Sequencing was performed on peripheral blood, taken from a patient treated with radiotherapy plus ipilimumab.

CDR3 nucleotide sequence: TGTGCCAGCAGTTACAAAGGGGGGGACACTGAAGCTTTCTTT. Translating gives CASSYKGGDTEAFF. The chain couples TRBV6-6 to TRBJ1-1; D might be TRBD1 (6 bases). CDR1 is MNHNY and CDR2 is SVGAGI in the germline V gene (reference sequence). V was cut by 2 bases and J by 3 bases, with 10 bases left in between. CDR3 length: 14 amino acids.